The 26 T cell receptor beta chains below come from one sample, sequenced in a study of CD8 T cells in Susac syndrome. RNA totalling about 0.45 to 1 ug underwent reverse transcription with random hexamers. One entry per CDR3 protein, called by TCRdb with MiXCR from the immunoSEQ multiplex PCR reads. Of more than 150,000 distinct CDR3 sequences listed, around 95% were seen once; the top ten hold 0.14%. Sequenced input: CD4+ T cells from PBMCs. These receptors all come from a human donor in good health.

V is TRBV20-1 and J is TRBJ2-6, with D unclear. Germline lookup yields CDR1 DFQATT and CDR2 SNEGSKA (reference sequence). The V end lost 1 base, the J end lost 1 base, and 8 bases lay between the germline ends. The CDR3 covers 15 residues. CDR3 in amino acids: CSARVPWSGANVLTF. The CDR3 coding sequence is TGCAGTGCTAGAGTACCCTGGTCTGGGGCCAACGTCCTGACTTTC.

The V call is TRBV5-1, the J call TRBJ1-5; D is unclear. CDR1 and CDR2 (germline): SGHRS, YFSETQ. CDR3 length equals 16 residues. The V gene lost 0 bases and the J gene lost 0 bases, with 10 bases spanning the gap. CDR3 coding DNA: TGCGCCAGCAGCTTGGGAGATGCCAATAGCAATCAGCCCCAGCATTTT. The encoded protein is CASSLGDANSNQPQHF.

V and J are TRBV20-1 and TRBJ2-7; 9 bases align to TRBD2. Germline assignment: CDR1 DFQATT and CDR2 SNEGSKA (reference sequence). After removal of 7 bases from V and 0 bases from J, the junction contained 7 bases not matched to a gene. The CDR3 is 14 amino acids. CDR3 coding DNA: TGCAGTGGCCTAAGCGGGGGGTTCTCCTACGAGCAGTACTTC. This translates into CSGLSGGFSYEQYF.

V usage is TRBV18 and J usage is TRBJ1-5; D is unresolved. The CDR3 runs 14 residues. Germline V gives CDR1 KGHSH, CDR2 LQKENI. With 1 base removed from V and 4 bases from J, the gap between germline ends came to 8 bases. This chain's CDR3 is CASSPRDRNQPQHF. CDR3 nucleotide sequence: TGTGCCAGCTCACCACGCGATAGAAATCAGCCCCAGCATTTT. Looking up the rest from reference TRBV18 and TRBJ1-5 gives the full variable domain: NAGVMQNPRHLVRRRGQEARLRCSPMKGHSHVYWYRQLPEEGLKFMVYLQKENIIDESGMPKERFSAEFPKEGPSILRIQQVVRGDSAAYFCASSPRDRNQPQHFGDGTRLSIL.

This CDR3 reads CATSPSLAGAFGEQFF. The CDR3 nucleotides read TGTGCCACCAGCCCTAGTCTGGCGGGGGCATTCGGTGAGCAGTTCTTC. V and J are TRBV15 and TRBJ2-1, with D tentatively TRBD2 (7 bases). The CDR3 runs 16 residues. Germline CDR1 and CDR2: LNHNV and YYDKDF (reference sequence). V lost 5 bases to trimming and J lost 9 bases, with 23 bases between them.

The genes are TRBV15 and TRBJ2-3; tentative D call: TRBD1 (6 bases). Deletions cut 4 bases from V and 1 base from J, with 15 bases between. CDR3 size: 16 residues. Germline CDR1 is LNHNV and CDR2 is YYDKDF (reference sequence). The DNA of the CDR3 is TGTGCCACCAGCACGAGAACAGGGCGCGGCACAGATACGCAGTATTTT. Translated, it gives CATSTRTGRGTDTQYF.

This clonotype was picked up one time. The rearrangement joins TRBV15 to TRBJ2-1; 13 bases line up with TRBD2. Germline values: CDR1 LNHNV, CDR2 YYDKDF (reference sequence). CDR3 length: 14 amino acids. Unmatched junction bases numbered 1, after V lost 2 bases and J lost 9 bases. This CDR3 reads CATSRRTSGGEQFF. The CDR3 region has the DNA TGTGCCACCAGCAGACGGACTAGCGGGGGTGAGCAGTTCTTC.

The chain joins TRBV29-1 to TRBJ1-2, with 7 bases identical to TRBD1. CDR1 is SQVTM and CDR2 is ANQGSEA in the germline V gene. The CDR3 is 13 residues long. Trimming at V came to 3 bases and at J to 2 bases, leaving 3 bases not matched to a gene. The CDR3 loop is CSVEKTGNYGYTF. DNA for the CDR3: TGCAGCGTTGAGAAGACAGGGAACTATGGCTACACCTTC.

V is TRBV20-1 and J is TRBJ1-1; D perhaps matches TRBD1 (5 bases). Germline V gene lookup returns CDR1 DFQATT and CDR2 SNEGSKA (reference sequence). CDR3 length: 15 amino acids. Between the trimmed V and J ends, which lost 2 bases and 2 bases, there was a span of 15 bases. CDR3 nucleotide sequence: TGCAGTGCTAGAAGGGACCGTAACTCCAACACTGAAGCTTTCTTT. This codes for CSARRDRNSNTEAFF.

The table lists this clonotype with a few counts. V is TRBV6-5 and J is TRBJ2-7; 7 bases fit TRBD1. J was trimmed by 0 bases and V by 4 bases; bases with no gene match: 3. In germline, CDR1 is MNHEY, CDR2 SVGAGI. This CDR3 has 14 amino acids. The chain's CDR3 is CASSSRTGSYEQYF. The CDR3 region has the DNA TGTGCCAGCAGTTCTAGGACAGGCTCCTACGAGCAGTACTTC.

The chain has TRBV5-4 and TRBJ2-5, with 11 bases identical to TRBD1. There are 15 residues in the CDR3. CDR1 SGHNT and CDR2 YYREEE come from the germline V gene (reference sequence). Losses at the gene ends were 4 bases for V and 5 bases for J; bases not matched to a gene: 7. In DNA, the CDR3 is TGTGCCAGCAGCGTGGACAGGGGGCGATGGGAGACCCAGTACTTC. It encodes CASSVDRGRWETQYF.

The V call is TRBV29-1, the J call TRBJ1-2, with D maybe TRBD1 (5 bases). Germline V CDR1 and CDR2: SQVTM, ANQGSEA. The length of the CDR3 is 16 residues. The germline V and J ends were trimmed by 4 bases and 6 bases, with 24 bases remaining between them. CDR3 region: CSVARSGTASVDGYTF. Written as DNA, the CDR3 is TGCAGCGTTGCAAGGTCCGGGACCGCCTCCGTCGATGGCTACACCTTC.

The V gene is TRBV29-1, the J gene TRBJ1-1; 10 bases fit TRBD1. The CDR3 loop spans 13 amino acids. Looked up from germline, CDR1 is SQVTM and CDR2 is ANQGSEA. Trimming took 6 bases from V and 5 from J; bases not matched to a gene: 6. This CDR3 is CSVTGGSRTEAFF. CDR3 coding DNA: TGCAGCGTGACAGGGGGCTCCAGGACTGAAGCTTTCTTT. Together with reference TRBV29-1 and TRBJ1-1, the CDR3 gives the full variable domain: SAVISQKPSRDICQRGTSLTIQCQVDSQVTMMFWYRQQPGQSLTLIATANQGSEATYESGFVIDKFPISRPNLTFSTLTVSNMSPEDSSIYLCSVTGGSRTEAFFGQGTRLTVV.

CDR3 residues: CSAGGLAGRQFF. In DNA, the CDR3 is TGCAGTGCTGGGGGACTAGCGGGGAGGCAGTTCTTC. V usage is TRBV20-1 and J usage is TRBJ2-1; 13 bases align to TRBD2. Germline assignment: CDR1 DFQATT and CDR2 SNEGSKA (reference sequence). The V and J ends lost 5 bases and 12 bases, in that order; junction bases with no gene match: 4. CDR3 length equals 12 residues.

This clonotype was counted a single time. The rearrangement links TRBV3-1 to TRBJ1-6; 10 bases map to TRBD1. Trimming took 3 bases from V and 8 from J; bases not matched to a gene: 4. The length of the CDR3 is 15 residues. Per the germline V gene, CDR1 is LGHDT and CDR2 is YNNKEL (reference sequence). The DNA of the CDR3 is TGTGCCAGCAGCCAGGGGACAGGGGCGGATTCACCCCTCCACTTT. It is translated as CASSQGTGADSPLHF.

This chain links TRBV5-4 with TRBJ1-6; D is unclear. This CDR3 has 13 residues. CDR1 is SGHNT and CDR2 is YYREEE in the germline V gene (reference sequence). V was shortened by 4 bases and J by 17 bases, with 19 bases between the two germline ends. The CDR3, as DNA: TGTGCCAGCAGCACCCACAGCGTAACCGAGGTCCACTTT. Its protein product is CASSTHSVTEVHF.

CDR3 sequence reads: CAWSRTSGGYEQYF. CDR3 DNA sequence: TGTGCCTGGAGTCGGACTAGCGGGGGGTACGAGCAGTACTTC. This chain connects TRBV30 to TRBJ2-7; 14 nucleotides agree with TRBD2. V lost 2 bases to trimming and J lost 4 bases; unmatched junction nucleotides: 1. The germline CDR1 and CDR2 sequences are GTSNPN and SVGIG (reference sequence). This CDR3 contains 14 residues.

The chain employs TRBV29-1 and TRBJ1-2; unclear D gene. Germline lookup yields CDR1 SQVTM and CDR2 ANQGSEA. V was pared by 7 bases and J by 0 bases, with 15 bases between. The length of the CDR3 is 14 residues. The CDR3 region has the DNA TGCAGCGCAGGAGTGAGGACTACTAACTATGGCTACACCTTC. Encoded protein: CSAGVRTTNYGYTF.

This clonotype appeared a few times. This chain joins TRBV30 and TRBJ2-7; tentatively, D is TRBD1 (6 bases). The ends were cut back, 0 bases at V and 4 bases at J, with 10 bases in the middle. The CDR3 extends over 13 amino acids. CDR1 and CDR2 (germline): GTSNPN, SVGIG (reference sequence). CDR3 nucleotide sequence: TGTGCCTGGAGTGTCAGGGGAAGGTACGAGCAGTACTTC. Its translation: CAWSVRGRYEQYF.

The CDR3 is CASSPPRGQNYGYTF. CDR3 nucleotides: TGTGCCAGCTCACCACCGCGGGGACAGAATTATGGCTACACCTTC. This chain joins TRBV18 and TRBJ1-2; 7 bases match TRBD1. CDR3 length: 15 amino acids. The V segment lost 0 bases and the J segment 5 bases; nucleotides outside the gene matches: 6. Germline CDR1 and CDR2: KGHSH and LQKENI.

V gene TRBV20-1 combines with J gene TRBJ1-2, with D hard to call. This CDR3 comprises 13 residues. Trimming removed 0 bases from V and 10 bases from J, with 15 bases in between. Per germline, CDR1 DFQATT and CDR2 SNEGSKA (reference sequence). CDR3 protein: CSARDPGSPLYTF. Here the CDR3 DNA reads TGCAGTGCTAGAGATCCCGGCTCGCCCCTCTACACCTTC.

This clonotype was seen once. This chain joins TRBV15 and TRBJ2-3, with D tentatively TRBD2 (5 bases). Germline loops: CDR1 LNHNV, CDR2 YYDKDF (reference sequence). The CDR3 is made up of 14 amino acids. With 4 bases removed from V and 3 bases from J, the gap between germline ends came to 11 bases. The CDR3: CATSTGLQTDTQYF. In DNA, the CDR3 is TGTGCCACCAGCACAGGACTCCAGACAGATACGCAGTATTTT.

J is TRBJ2-2 and V is TRBV7-9, with D unresolved. The V gene lost 6 bases and the J gene lost 4 bases, with 15 bases spanning the gap. Germline V gives CDR1 SEHNR, CDR2 FQNEAQ (reference sequence). This CDR3 region has 15 residues. The CDR3 loop reads CASRRTLGVTGELFF. The CDR3 bases are TGTGCCAGCAGGCGGACCCTCGGAGTCACCGGGGAGCTGTTTTTT.

This chain joins TRBV15 and TRBJ2-2, with a possible D match to TRBD2 (6 bases). The CDR3 extends over 17 amino acids. Per the germline V gene, CDR1 is LNHNV and CDR2 is YYDKDF (reference sequence). Trimming removed 8 bases at V and 3 bases at J, with 22 bases between. Here the CDR3 DNA reads TGTGCCACCGGCGGGACGGGCGGGGAGAGGGACACCGGGGAGCTGTTTTTT. It encodes CATGGTGGERDTGELFF.

V and J are TRBV7-2 and TRBJ2-3; 8 bases fit TRBD2. CDR3 length equals 15 residues. The V segment lost 3 bases and the J segment 3 bases; nucleotides outside the gene matches: 5. CDR1 is SGHTA, CDR2 FQGNSA, per germline. This chain's CDR3 is CASSFWRGVTDTQYF. The CDR3 nucleotides read TGTGCCAGCAGCTTTTGGCGGGGGGTAACAGATACGCAGTATTTT.

The chain couples TRBV29-1 to TRBJ1-2; D remains unclear. Between the trimmed V and J ends, which lost 3 bases and 5 bases, there was a span of 22 bases. The CDR3 contains 16 residues. From germline, CDR1 is SQVTM and CDR2 ANQGSEA. The DNA for the CDR3 is TGCAGCGTTGACGCGCAGACTAATTCTCCGCAGTATGGCTACACCTTC. Translation gives CSVDAQTNSPQYGYTF.